This paragraph reports one T cell receptor beta chain. The J segment lost 8 bases and the V segment lost 3 bases, leaving 18 bases of the junction unmatched. Germline assignment: CDR1 LNHDA and CDR2 SQIVND (reference sequence). CDR3 length: 19 residues. The data stem from a study of blood T cell repertoires in COVID-19. Study-wide context: The United States, Italy and Spain provided the acute and convalescent COVID-19 samples.

In the authors' workflow: The assay estimated nucleated cells by amplifying reference gene primers. Assay used: immunoSEQ multiplex PCR; TCRdb lists only in-frame clones, some missing. V, J and clone size reflect that table, while D and trimming were determined from the DNA. The sample carries approximately 72,000 clones, around nine tenths recorded once. The source of this sequence is a woman between 55 and 75 years old with acute or convalescent COVID-19. J is TRBJ2-1 and V is TRBV19; 11 bases are shared with TRBD2. Source material: peripheral blood. CDR3 nucleotide sequence: TGTGCCAGTAGTATGCTCGTGTCAACTAGCGGGGGCCGGGGAGATGAGCAGTTCTTC. Translation: CASSMLVSTSGGRGDEQFF.